These T cell receptor beta chains were read from a single sample in a study of blood T cell repertoires in COVID-19. Assay: immunoSEQ multiplex PCR; the TCRdb copy retains only in-frame clones and omits some. The sample includes about 270,000 clones, about 88% of them seen just once. The sample comprised PBMCs or T cells enriched from blood (not recorded which). The receptors derive from a woman in her fifties or sixties who had recovered from COVID-19. Each CDR3 is given with its conserved first and last residue. The order of the fields is V gene, D gene, clone size, J gene, CDR3 protein. A D gene is named only where the DNA matches it firmly. Only some rows state a clone size, as once, few, many or a class for expanded clones.

V: TRBV7-9
D: TRBD1
size: many
J: TRBJ1-2
CDR3: CASSPTDRPYGYTF

V: TRBV6-5
D: -
size: -
J: TRBJ1-6
CDR3: CASRLTGNSPLHF

V: TRBV7-8
D: TRBD1
size: -
J: TRBJ2-7
CDR3: CASSRTGTGSSYEQYF

V: TRBV5-4
D: TRBD2
size: -
J: TRBJ2-1
CDR3: CASSLGGLAGNYNEQFF

V: TRBV27
D: -
size: once
J: TRBJ1-2
CDR3: CASSRLTGSYGYTF

V: TRBV9
D: TRBD1
size: -
J: TRBJ1-3
CDR3: CASSAGQSGSGNTIYF

V: TRBV30
D: -
size: -
J: TRBJ2-1
CDR3: CAWRESGNEQFF

V: TRBV4-1
D: -
size: -
J: TRBJ1-2
CDR3: CASSSLSTGNYGYTF

V: TRBV14
D: -
size: -
J: TRBJ2-1
CDR3: CASSREPEDNEQFF

V: TRBV6-5
D: TRBD1
size: -
J: TRBJ2-3
CDR3: CASIPRQGQIGTQYF

V: TRBV7-2
D: TRBD1
size: -
J: TRBJ1-1
CDR3: CASSPQQGRYTEAFF

V: TRBV27
D: TRBD2
size: once
J: TRBJ2-7
CDR3: CASTTGLAGGNSYEQYF

V: TRBV5-1
D: -
size: -
J: TRBJ1-2
CDR3: CASSLDGRGYGYTF

V: TRBV28
D: -
size: -
J: TRBJ2-7
CDR3: CACWGGSYEQYF

V: TRBV11-3
D: TRBD1
size: -
J: TRBJ2-2
CDR3: CASSQTGTGELFF

V: TRBV19
D: TRBD1
size: -
J: TRBJ1-4
CDR3: CASSMQGASNEKLFF

V: TRBV15
D: TRBD1
size: -
J: TRBJ2-5
CDR3: CATSRPTGDLYF

V: TRBV5-1
D: TRBD2
size: once
J: TRBJ2-3
CDR3: CASSYSGRGTDTQYF